This section outlines one T cell receptor (beta chain) sequence together with its context. Only one count was recorded for this clonotype. It has no known antigen specificity. The record has no base qualities; no much larger clone is one base away. Every donor was a healthy Caucasian. Three pairs of female monozygotic twins, all aged about 18 to 30 years, made up the twin cohort. Positive isolation kits from Invitrogen were used to isolate the CD4+ and CD8+ T cell populations. Library prep was done by 5' RACE. Sequenced on an Illumina HiSeq 2000. A universal primer binding site was added through template switching, and the final cDNA carried a unique molecular identifier so that TCR cDNA molecules could be counted accurately. Specific primers in the conserved constant-segment region were used to synthesize first-strand cDNA for TCR alpha and beta chains. Each cDNA library was double barcoded, with a SMART-Mk sample barcode plus Illumina barcodes, to control for contamination. TruSeq adapter sequences and Illumina sample barcodes were added in two successive PCR steps. Sequencing of the TCR alpha and beta cDNA libraries was done on the Illumina HiSeq platform using custom primers. The original methods were these. MiGEC was used to process raw reads and extract unique molecular identifiers, and MiXCR was used to find CDR3 positions. For each individual, recombination models were inferred using an EM algorithm with the repgenHMM and IGoR tools. The analysis of shared clonotypes was done with the tcR package in R, with sharing normalized by the product of cloneset sizes. To study raw recombination free of thymic and clonal selection effects, out-of-frame nonproductive sequences were analyzed. Starting from the raw public reads, TCRdb applied fastp trimming at Q25, assembled clones with MiXCR and retained in-frame beta chains. For every CDR3 protein sequence, its rows merge into one entry that carries the most common genes and DNA. The V and J calls shown here were made by TCRdb, not taken from the authors' results. The table for this sample lists 400,000 to 550,000 distinct CDR3 sequences; 22% of them were counted only once. The ten largest clonotypes hold about 0.99% of the sample.

The sample originates from a study of identical twins (dated by TCRdb to the mid-2010s). Study-wide context: To test whether fetal clonotypes persist, the study used deep sequencing on TCR alpha and beta repertoires from monozygotic twins, unrelated adults of various ages, and cord blood. To rule out contamination, the twin experiments were replicated at different times with different library preparation protocols.

Results and caveats for the whole study, not just this receptor: Abundant cord blood beta clonotypes had fewer insertions, young adult naive repertoires showed a similar but weaker trend, and memory repertoires showed no such trend. In monozygotic twins, recombination models systematically underestimated out-of-frame TCR alpha sharing, but the models matched the sharing seen between unrelated individuals. Invariant T cells such as MAIT and iNKT could partly confound zero-insertion analyses, although diverse VJ usage argued against such confounding for most clonotypes. Because the same donors could not be followed over many years, the conclusions relied on cross-sectional statistical analysis. A weaker excess of twin sharing was found in beta out-of-frame sequences because the signal-to-noise ratio was lowered by fewer shared sequences. Out-of-frame TCR alpha sequences shared between twins showed an excess of low generation-probability sequences compared with coincidental sharing between unrelated individuals.

These data also featured in a second study, about T cells expressing NK-cell markers. Per that second paper: Fewer than ten donors provided sorted CD3+CD56+NKG2C+, CD3+CD56+NKG2C- and CD3+CD56-NKG2C+ T-cell subsets, whose TCR beta-chain repertoires were profiled. Among the eight sequenced donors, seven were HCMV-seropositive and one was HCMV-seronegative. To restrict sorting to alphabetaTCR-expressing T cells, an anti-gammadeltaTCR antibody was added in several experiments. In roughly 6 donors, the dominant CD3+CD56+NKG2C+ clonotypes ranked among the top 10 CD8+ clonotypes, making up about 1.0-7.0% of CD8+ T cells. Those dominant clonotypes were again the most abundant among CD3+CD56-NKG2C+ cells in a handful of donors, at about 25-60.1%. Whether the expanded NKG2C-expressing T cell clones were specific for HCMV antigens was left unclear. All eight donors whose samples were sequenced were randomly selected healthy volunteers, three of them men and five women. HCMV serostatus was determined by detecting HCMV-specific IgG in serum with a commercial ELISA kit. Reads were demultiplexed and grouped by UMI with MIGEC, and clonotypes were assembled and quantified with MiTCR. To exclude erroneous sequences, any TCR cDNA sequence not supported by at least two reads was discarded. Downstream repertoire analysis used the tcR package, and clonotypes were matched across fractions by CDR3 nucleotide sequence plus V segment. Antigen specificity was annotated against VDJdb with VDJmatch, allowing one amino acid substitution in CDR3.

The sequence was obtained from a woman under 30 in good health. What was sequenced was CD4+ T cells sorted from blood.

The CDR3 is CASSLGLAGAIYEQYF. Read as DNA, the sequence is TGCGCCAGCAGCTTGGGACTAGCGGGCGCCATCTACGAGCAGTACTTC. This sequence uses TRBV5-1 and TRBJ2-7, and 10 bases in between align with TRBD2. The CDR3 measures 16 amino acids from cysteine to phenylalanine. Here the CDR3 DNA is all that survives: 48 bases in frame from base 1. V loses 0 bases at its end and J loses 3 bases; junction bases beyond the gene matches: 6. CDR1 and CDR2, looked up from the germline V gene, are SGHRS and YFSETQ.